What follows are 9 T cell receptor beta chains derived from one specimen sequenced in a study of blood T cell repertoires in COVID-19. Repertoires were generated with immunoSEQ multiplex PCR, while TCRdb's copy carries only in-frame clones and drops some. The sample carries approximately 140,000 clones, about four fifths recorded once. Specimen: peripheral blood. Receptor source: a human donor with acute or convalescent COVID-19. The donor label of this sample is uncertain.

This clone has only one observation. The J gene is TRBJ1-5, the V gene TRBV4-2; TRBD1 agrees at 8 bases. Germline V gives CDR1 LGHNA, CDR2 YNFKEQ. The length of the CDR3 is 17 residues. J gave up 0 bases and V 3 bases, and 7 bases lay outside the gene matches. The CDR3 spells CASSQSRRGLSNQPQHF. CDR3 DNA: TGTGCCAGCAGCCAGTCCCGCAGGGGGCTTAGCAATCAGCCCCAGCATTTT.

The genes are TRBV6-5 and TRBJ1-1, with 10 bases lining up with TRBD1. Germline CDR1 and CDR2: MNHEY and SVGAGI. After removal of 0 bases from V and 3 bases from J, the junction contained 1 base not matched to a gene. The CDR3 is 15 residues long. CDR3 DNA: TGTGCCAGCAGTTACTCGGGGACAGGGGACACTGAAGCTTTCTTT. Translating gives CASSYSGTGDTEAFF.

The rearrangement links TRBV30 to TRBJ2-5, with D perhaps matching TRBD2 (5 bases). The length of the CDR3 is 12 residues. Germline values: CDR1 GTSNPN, CDR2 SVGIG (reference sequence). Trimming left V 0 bases short and J 7 bases short, with 9 bases between. The CDR3 is CAWSVPAGTQYF. CDR3 DNA: TGTGCCTGGAGTGTACCGGCGGGGACCCAGTACTTC.

This rearrangement joins TRBV5-1 to TRBJ1-3, with unresolved D. The germline V gene has CDR1 SGHRS and CDR2 YFSETQ. CDR3 size: 14 residues. Trimming removed 4 bases at V and 0 bases at J, with 8 bases between. DNA of the CDR3: TGCGCCAGCAGCCCGGGGTCCTCTGGAAACACCATATATTTT. Its protein product is CASSPGSSGNTIYF.

The gene calls are TRBV9 and TRBJ2-7, with 11 positions matching TRBD1. Germline V gene lookup returns CDR1 SGDLS and CDR2 YYNGEE. The CDR3 runs 14 residues. Losses at the gene ends were 4 bases for V and 7 bases for J; bases not matched to a gene: 7. DNA for the CDR3: TGTGCCAGCAGCAACCGGGACAGGGGGTTTGAGCAGTACTTC. It translates to CASSNRDRGFEQYF. Looking up the rest from reference TRBV9 and TRBJ2-7 gives the full variable domain: DSGVTQTPKHLITATGQRVTLRCSPRSGDLSVYWYQQSLDQGLQFLIQYYNGEERAKGNILERFSAQQFPDLHSELNLSSLELGDSALYFCASSNRDRGFEQYFGPGTRLTVT.

The rearrangement joins TRBV15 to TRBJ1-4; no clear D. The ends were cut back, 1 base at V and 8 bases at J, with 5 bases in the middle. Germline assignment: CDR1 LNHNV and CDR2 YYDKDF (reference sequence). The length of the CDR3 is 12 residues. The CDR3 spells CATSRGHEKLFF. For the CDR3, the DNA is TGTGCCACCAGCAGAGGACACGAAAAACTGTTTTTT.

The rearrangement joins TRBV19 to TRBJ1-5; D not certain. The CDR3 is made up of 13 amino acids. CDR1 and CDR2 (germline): LNHDA, SQIVND (reference sequence). Trimming left V 5 bases short and J 7 bases short, with 12 bases between. The CDR3 sequence is CASSPSGGQPQHF. In DNA, the CDR3 is TGTGCCAGTAGTCCCTCAGGTGGGCAGCCCCAGCATTTT.

The V gene is TRBV2, the J gene TRBJ2-4; D perhaps matches TRBD2 (6 bases). V was cut by 6 bases and J by 9 bases, with 21 bases left in between. The V gene's germline CDR1 is SNHLY and CDR2 FYNNEI. CDR3 size: 15 residues. The CDR3 spells CASRAQDGEVFIQYF. Written as DNA, the CDR3 is TGTGCCAGCAGAGCCCAGGACGGGGAGGTGTTCATTCAGTACTTC.

This clone has just a few counts. This chain's CDR3 is CASSFGQLETQYF. In nucleotides, the CDR3 is TGCGCCAGCAGTTTCGGACAGTTAGAGACCCAGTACTTC. The J gene is TRBJ2-5, the V gene TRBV5-1; TRBD1 might be the D (6 bases). Deletions cut 5 bases from V and 4 bases from J, with 12 bases between. Germline-derived CDR1 and CDR2 are SGHRS and YFSETQ. The CDR3 is 13 residues long.